A selection of T cell receptor beta chains follows, all from one sample in a study of T cell responses to AZD1222 COVID-19 vaccine. Repertoires were generated with immunoSEQ multiplex PCR, while TCRdb's copy carries only in-frame clones and drops some. Found here are 120,000 or so clones, approximately 86% of them singletons; the top ten hold 17%. The sample in question was peripheral blood, obtained 28 days after the second AZD1222 dose. The source is an adult who received the AZD1222 COVID-19 vaccine. Each CDR3 is given with its conserved first and last residue. D genes are given only for firm matches. Clone size, where shown, is once, few, many, or a class for clones that have expanded.

.,TRBV27,few,TRBJ1-1,TGTGCCAGCAGTGATGGACAGAGGGACACTGAAGCTTTCTTT,CASSDGQRDTEAFF
TRBD1,TRBV10-1,.,TRBJ1-3,TGCGCCAGCAGTGACCCAGGGGGCCTATATTTT,CASSDPGGLYF
TRBD1,TRBV4-1,.,TRBJ1-4,TGCGCCAGCAGCCAAGATCGCGGGACAGGAAATGAAAAACTGTTTTTT,CASSQDRGTGNEKLFF
.,TRBV7-3,.,TRBJ2-2,TGTGCCAGCAGCTTAGCCATGAGCGCGGACACCGGGGAGCTGTTTTTT,CASSLAMSADTGELFF
TRBD2,TRBV27,.,TRBJ2-3,TGTGCCAGCAGTTTAGCGGGGGTGAATACGCAGTATTTT,CASSLAGVNTQYF
TRBD2,TRBV10-2,once,TRBJ2-7,TGCGCCAGCAGTGAGCGGAGCGGGAGTATATCTTACGAGCAGTACTTC,CASSERSGSISYEQYF
.,TRBV13,once,TRBJ1-1,TGTGCCAGCACCCCCGGAACAGGGGAAGCTTTCTTT,CASTPGTGEAFF
TRBD2,TRBV11-2,.,TRBJ2-1,TGTGCCAGCAGCTTACCGTTACGCGGGGGTATCTCCGGAACCACACAGTTCTTC,CASSLPLRGGISGTTQFF
.,TRBV5-1,once,TRBJ2-7,TGCGCCAGCAGCTTGGCCTTGATGAACGAGCAGTACTTC,CASSLALMNEQYF
TRBD1,TRBV18,.,TRBJ1-6,TGTGCCAGCTCACCCGCCGACAGGGACAATTCACCCCTCCACTTT,CASSPADRDNSPLHF